One and the same sample provided the 19 T cell receptor beta chains below, sequenced in a study of blood T cells in healthy people across ages. A sample-barcoded 5' primer and a J-beta primer mix were used in a second PCR of about 7 to 11 cycles. TCRdb redid the calling of the 5' RACE reads with MiXCR, one entry per CDR3 protein. The sample carries hundreds of thousands of distinct CDR3 sequences, approximately 49% recorded once. The sequenced material came from blood. Source of these receptors: a woman in her fifties or sixties in good health.

This clonotype was counted a few times. The chain joins TRBV20-1 to TRBJ2-7; 12 positions agree with TRBD2. The CDR3 contains 17 residues. Germline loops: CDR1 DFQATT, CDR2 SNEGSKA (reference sequence). Germline trimming cut 0 bases from V and 3 bases from J; bases unmatched to any gene: 9. DNA of the CDR3: TGCAGTGCTAGAGACTTCTCTAGCGGGAGGGGGTTCTACGAGCAGTACTTC. It specifies CSARDFSSGRGFYEQYF.

Only a few counts were recorded for this clonotype. V gene TRBV7-9 combines with J gene TRBJ2-4, with D perhaps TRBD1 or TRBD2 (5 bases each). This CDR3 has 12 amino acids. From germline, CDR1 is SEHNR and CDR2 FQNEAQ (reference sequence). Trimming took off 2 bases at V and 12 bases at J, with 11 bases between the two ends. The CDR3 is CASSLLGESQYF. CDR3 nucleotides: TGTGCCAGCAGCTTATTGGGGGAGTCTCAGTACTTC.

As for this clonotype: This sequence may be a read error, since a much larger clone differs from it by one base. The V and J genes are TRBV20-1 and TRBJ2-3; 7 bases are a match to TRBD1. V was clipped by 8 bases and J by 10 bases; unmatched bases: 9. The germline V gene encodes CDR1 DFQATT and CDR2 SNEGSKA (reference sequence). The CDR3 totals 11 residues. In DNA, the CDR3 is TGCAGTTTTCCTCAGGGGGATGCGCAGTATTTT. It codes for CSFPQGDAQYF.

The V call is TRBV20-1, the J call TRBJ2-7; 7 bases align to TRBD2. Trimming took 3 bases from V and 4 from J; bases not matched to a gene: 18. The CDR3 is 17 residues long. Germline V gene sequence: CDR1 DFQATT, CDR2 SNEGSKA (reference sequence). Here the CDR3 DNA reads TGCAGTGCTAGTACCCAGGCGGCGGGAGTTTGGGTATACGAGCAGTACTTC. Its translation: CSASTQAAGVWVYEQYF.

The gene calls are TRBV5-5 and TRBJ1-5, with TRBD1 matching 9 bases. The length of the CDR3 is 15 residues. The V gene end was trimmed by 4 bases and the J gene end by 5 bases; junction bases not matched to a gene: 7. Germline CDR1 SGHKS, CDR2 YYEKEE (reference sequence). The CDR3 here is CASSEGDRADQPQHF. CDR3 bases: TGTGCCAGCAGCGAAGGGGACAGGGCAGATCAGCCCCAGCATTTT.

This clonotype appeared a few times. The chain recombines TRBV11-2 with TRBJ2-1; 8 bases agree with TRBD1. Germline-derived CDR1 and CDR2 are SGHAT and FQNNGV. V shed 4 bases and J 9 bases; nucleotides not matched to a gene: 11. This CDR3 is built from 15 residues. CDR3 bases: TGTGCCAGCAGCTCCAGGGGGCGCCGAGGGGGTGAGCAGTTCTTC. Translating gives CASSSRGRRGGEQFF.

The chain uses TRBV7-2 and TRBJ2-1; D is ambiguous. This CDR3 is built from 14 residues. Trimming stripped 1 base from V and 2 bases from J, with 6 bases between. Germline V gives CDR1 SGHTA, CDR2 FQGNSA. CDR3 DNA: TGTGCCAGCAGCTTAGAAATGGCCTACAATGAGCAGTTCTTC. Translating gives CASSLEMAYNEQFF. The variable domain in full, completed from reference TRBV7-2 and TRBJ2-1, reads GAGVSQSPSNKVTEKGKDVELRCDPISGHTALYWYRQSLGQGLEFLIYFQGNSAPDKSGLPSDRFSAERTGGSVSTLTIQRTQQEDSAVYLCASSLEMAYNEQFFGPGTRLTVL.

The chain recombines TRBV7-9 with TRBJ2-7; D possibly matches TRBD1 or TRBD2 (5 bases each). Per the germline V gene, CDR1 is SEHNR and CDR2 is FQNEAQ (reference sequence). CDR3 length: 15 residues. V lost 5 bases, J lost 2 bases, and 16 bases lay in between. CDR3 sequence: CASSRPGTGTYEQYF. The CDR3 bases are TGTGCCAGCAGCCGTCCCGGGACGGGAACCTACGAGCAGTACTTC.

Points on this clonotype: Since a much larger clone is just one base distant, this may be a read error. This chain joins TRBV7-2 and TRBJ2-7; 12 positions agree with TRBD2. The CDR3 spans 15 residues. Germline V gives CDR1 SGHTA, CDR2 FQGNSA. The CDR3 region is CASSPGLAGLYGQYF. The CDR3 nucleotides are TGTGCCAGCAGCCCTGGACTAGCGGGGTTATACGGGCAGTACTTC.

V usage is TRBV7-3 and J usage is TRBJ2-5; 7 nucleotides line up with TRBD2. The CDR3 extends over 17 amino acids. CDR1 and CDR2 from the germline V gene are SGHTA and FQGTGA. The V gene end was trimmed by 0 bases and the J gene end by 2 bases; junction bases not matched to a gene: 9. The CDR3: CASSLTGGVGGQETQYF. The CDR3 DNA reads TGTGCCAGCAGCTTAACTGGGGGGGTGGGGGGACAAGAGACCCAGTACTTC.

The V and J genes are TRBV7-2 and TRBJ2-5; possible D gene TRBD1, 5 bases. The germline V gene has CDR1 SGHTA and CDR2 FQGNSA. The V gene lost 3 bases and the J gene lost 0 bases, with 14 bases spanning the gap. The CDR3 has 16 residues. The DNA of the CDR3 is TGTGCCAGCAGCTTTTCCCCCCCAGGGTACCAAGAGACCCAGTACTTC. Translation: CASSFSPPGYQETQYF.

This clonotype was detected only a few times. The V call is TRBV29-1, the J call TRBJ2-7; no definite D call. V shed 3 bases and J shed 0 bases, with 15 bases lying between them. CDR3 length: 15 amino acids. Germline V CDR1 and CDR2: SQVTM, ANQGSEA. In DNA form, the CDR3 reads TGCAGCGTTGAGTCCTTCGACGGCAGCTCCTACGAGCAGTACTTC. Residues: CSVESFDGSSYEQYF.

The rearrangement joins TRBV7-2 to TRBJ1-2, with D perhaps matching TRBD1 (5 bases). V lost 6 bases, J lost 8 bases, and 16 bases lay in between. The CDR3 length is 13 residues. CDR1 is SGHTA, CDR2 FQGNSA, per germline. This chain's CDR3 is CASRGAGTWGYTF. As DNA, the CDR3 is TGTGCCAGCAGGGGCGCAGGGACTTGGGGCTACACCTTC.

This rearrangement joins TRBV7-2 to TRBJ1-4; the D is unclear. The CDR3 length is 14 residues. Germline V gene lookup returns CDR1 SGHTA and CDR2 FQGNSA. Trimming pared 2 bases from V and 8 bases from J, leaving 12 bases between. CDR3 sequence (DNA): TGTGCCAGCAGCTTATCTCGGGCCGGGGAAAAACTGTTTTTT. This translates into CASSLSRAGEKLFF.

The rearrangement joins TRBV6-5 to TRBJ2-1; D may match TRBD1 or TRBD2 (5 bases each). The J call may be wrong; the DNA end is better matched by TRBJ2-7. The V gene's germline CDR1 is MNHEY and CDR2 SVGAGI. This CDR3 has 19 amino acids. The DNA for the CDR3 is TGTGCCAGCAGTTACCCCCTAGTGGAGTGGGGGAGCTCCTACAATGAGCAGTACTTC. Translation: CASSYPLVEWGSSYNEQYF.

V usage is TRBV20-1 and J usage is TRBJ2-2; 9 positions agree with TRBD2. With V trimmed by 4 bases and J by 0 bases, 3 bases remained unmatched. CDR1 is DFQATT, CDR2 SNEGSKA, per germline (reference sequence). The CDR3 is 15 amino acids. The CDR3 region has the DNA TGCAGTGCTATAGCGGGAGCTCCGAACACCGGGGAGCTGTTTTTT. This encodes CSAIAGAPNTGELFF.

The chain carries TRBV7-2 and TRBJ2-3; D ambiguous. V gave up 5 bases and J gave up 4 bases, with 10 bases separating them. There are 13 residues in the CDR3. Germline values: CDR1 SGHTA, CDR2 FQGNSA. CDR3 amino acids: CASSLEYSDTQYF. The CDR3 DNA follows: TGTGCCAGCAGCCTCGAATATTCAGATACGCAGTATTTT.

The chain couples TRBV20-1 to TRBJ1-6, with 10 bases matching TRBD1. Unmatched junction bases numbered 15, after V lost 4 bases and J lost 9 bases. The CDR3 is 17 residues long. CDR1 and CDR2 from the germline V gene are DFQATT and SNEGSKA (reference sequence). The chain's CDR3 is CSATDRGLLRIRSPLHF. Written as DNA, the CDR3 is TGCAGTGCTACCGACAGGGGGCTCCTCAGGATTCGTTCACCCCTCCACTTT.

The rearrangement links TRBV20-1 to TRBJ2-5; possibly TRBD1 for D (6 bases). Germline CDR1 reads DFQATT; CDR2 reads SNEGSKA (reference sequence). There are 15 residues in the CDR3. Trimming took off 0 bases at V and 5 bases at J, with 16 bases between the two ends. The CDR3 DNA sequence: TGCAGTGCTAGAGACTCAAGGCAGGGGTGGGAGACCCAGTACTTC. Translating gives CSARDSRQGWETQYF.